Shown below are 3 T cell receptor beta chains from a single sample sequenced in a study of blood T cell repertoires in COVID-19. Sequencing used immunoSEQ multiplex PCR; TCRdb keeps in-frame clones, though not all of them. The profile shows around 120,000 clones, roughly 80% of them singletons. Sequenced input: peripheral blood. The source of these receptors is a man aged 65 to 85 with active or convalescent COVID-19.

This clone was found a few times. The chain employs TRBV9 and TRBJ1-1; D remains unclear. Germline-derived CDR1 and CDR2 are SGDLS and YYNGEE. V shed 0 bases and J shed 4 bases, with 10 bases lying between them. The CDR3 covers 14 residues. CDR3 residues: CASSVAPEGTEAFF. The DNA of the CDR3 is TGTGCCAGCAGCGTAGCCCCCGAGGGCACTGAAGCTTTCTTT.

This rearrangement joins TRBV6-1 to TRBJ1-2, with D unresolved. The CDR3 length is 15 residues. V lost 0 bases, J lost 4 bases, and 12 bases lay in between. CDR1 and CDR2 from the germline V gene are MNHNS and SASEGT. The CDR3 nucleotides are TGTGCCAGCAGTGAAGCGAGCGGGCAGCCCTATGGCTACACCTTC. It specifies CASSEASGQPYGYTF.

The chain combines TRBV2 with TRBJ2-1; 8 bases line up with TRBD2. V shed 2 bases and J 9 bases; nucleotides not matched to a gene: 6. This CDR3 is built from 14 residues. Germline CDR1 SNHLY, CDR2 FYNNEI. Here the CDR3 DNA reads TGTGCCAGCAGTGAATCGGCGGGGGGAAGTGAGCAGTTCTTC. Residues: CASSESAGGSEQFF.